These 24 T cell receptor beta chains share one sample of origin, sequenced in a study of blood T cells in healthy people across ages (dated by TCRdb to the mid-2010s). The library was produced with 5' RACE. The reads were generated on an Illumina HiSeq 2500. The second PCR ran for roughly 7 to 12 cycles and used a J-beta primer mix along with a sample-barcoded 5' primer. The public reads were run again by TCRdb, first through fastp at Q25 and then through MiXCR, and only productive beta chains were kept. Identical CDR3 proteins give one entry, which carries the most common genes and DNA. This sample holds just under 550,000 distinct CDR3 sequences; about 25% were observed only once. In total, the top ten clones hold 7.5% to 9% of the sample. The sample was also linked to a second study, of T cells of mothers and their children.

Sequencing was carried out using blood. These receptor sequences come from a boy aged 5-17 years in good health.

This clonotype came up many times. The gene calls are TRBV27 and TRBJ2-3, with TRBD2 matching over 7 bases. In germline, CDR1 is MNHEY, CDR2 SMNVEV (reference sequence). The CDR3 length is 15 residues. The V and J ends lost 2 bases and 1 base, in that order; junction bases with no gene match: 3. CDR3 DNA sequence: TGTGCCAGCAGTTTAGGACTAGGCCGCACAGATACGCAGTATTTT. Translating it yields CASSLGLGRTDTQYF.

This clonotype was found many times. V usage is TRBV10-3 and J usage is TRBJ1-2; 7 bases line up with TRBD1. Germline CDR1 and CDR2: ENHRY and SYGVKD. The ends lost 8 bases at V and 5 bases at J; junction bases unmatched: 8. This CDR3 region has 13 residues. Here the CDR3 reads CAIRGQTSYGYTF. The CDR3, as DNA: TGTGCCATCCGGGGACAGACTAGTTATGGCTACACCTTC.

This sequence joins TRBV7-9 and TRBJ1-2; D gene ambiguous. This CDR3 contains 14 residues. V was trimmed by 5 bases and J by 6 bases, leaving 16 bases between them. The V gene's germline CDR1 is SEHNR and CDR2 FQNEAQ (reference sequence). The CDR3 sequence is CASSRWEGSHGYTF. The DNA for the CDR3 is TGTGCCAGCAGCAGGTGGGAGGGTAGCCATGGCTACACCTTC.

The V and J genes are TRBV20-1 and TRBJ1-2; D is unresolved. V lost 3 bases to trimming and J lost 0 bases, with 8 bases between them. This CDR3 has 13 amino acids. The germline gives CDR1 DFQATT, CDR2 SNEGSKA (reference sequence). In DNA, the CDR3 is TGCAGTGCTAGGTACAATGCTAACTATGGCTACACCTTC. Translation gives CSARYNANYGYTF.

This clonotype occurred a few times. The rearrangement joins TRBV19 to TRBJ1-5, with TRBD1 matching 7 bases. The germline gives CDR1 LNHDA, CDR2 SQIVND (reference sequence). The CDR3 sequence is 15 residues long. The V and J ends lost 11 bases and 1 base, in that order; junction bases with no gene match: 11. The CDR3 protein is CAGISSGGSNQPQHF. CDR3 DNA: TGTGCCGGTATCTCGTCAGGGGGGAGCAATCAGCCCCAGCATTTT.

V usage is TRBV25-1 and J usage is TRBJ1-2; tentative D call: TRBD1 (5 bases). Germline V CDR1 and CDR2: MGHDK, SYGVNS. V gave up 1 base and J gave up 4 bases, with 10 bases separating them. This CDR3 region has 14 residues. CDR3 DNA: TGTGCCAGCAGTGAATCTGCAGGGATCTATGGCTACACCTTC. Residues: CASSESAGIYGYTF.

The CDR3, as DNA: TGTGCCAGCAGTTACTCGTCTAACGAGCAGTACTTC. Translating it yields CASSYSSNEQYF. The V and J genes are TRBV6-2 or TRBV6-3 and TRBJ2-7; D not certain. The germline V and J ends were trimmed by 0 bases and 5 bases, with 5 bases remaining between them. CDR3 length: 12 amino acids. Germline V gene lookup returns CDR1 MNHEY and CDR2 SVGEGT.

About this clonotype itself: A read error may produce the germline difference seen at one junction end. V gene TRBV4-3 combines with J gene TRBJ2-3; D might be TRBD2 (6 bases). Per germline, CDR1 LGHNA and CDR2 YSLEER. This CDR3 has 16 amino acids. The CDR3 nucleotides are TGCCCCAGCAGCCAATGGCAACTAGCTCCCACAGATACGCAGTATTTT. As protein: CPSSQWQLAPTDTQYF.

This clonotype was seen at least ten times. The chain joins TRBV5-6 to TRBJ2-1, with D perhaps matching TRBD1 (6 bases). V shed 0 bases and J shed 3 bases, with 10 bases lying between them. CDR1 is SGHDT, CDR2 YYEEEE, per germline. This CDR3 contains 15 residues. Written as DNA, the CDR3 is TGTGCCAGCAGCTTGGGGGGGCTTAGCTACAATGAGCAGTTCTTC. Its protein product is CASSLGGLSYNEQFF.

The V gene is TRBV4-1, the J gene TRBJ2-7, with D possibly being TRBD1 (5 bases). The CDR3 runs 13 residues. CDR1 MGHRA and CDR2 YSYEKL come from the germline V gene. Trimming took 2 bases from V and 6 from J, leaving 11 bases between them. The chain's CDR3 is CASSQPRGSEQYF. The DNA of the CDR3 is TGCGCCAGCAGCCAACCAAGGGGTTCCGAGCAGTACTTC.

The chain links TRBV27 to TRBJ1-5; the D gene is possibly TRBD1 (6 bases). This CDR3 comprises 16 residues. V was shortened by 6 bases and J by 4 bases, with 19 bases between the two germline ends. CDR1 is MNHEY, CDR2 SMNVEV, per germline (reference sequence). The CDR3 region has the DNA TGTGCCAGCAGCCACGAGGGGGGTCGGGGGAATCAGCCCCAGCATTTT. Its protein is CASSHEGGRGNQPQHF.

This clonotype was observed a few times. The J gene is TRBJ1-2, the V gene TRBV7-6; D is unclear. Deletions cut 5 bases from V and 4 bases from J, with 14 bases between. Per germline, CDR1 SGHVS and CDR2 FNYEAQ. The CDR3 is 14 residues long. The CDR3 DNA follows: TGTGCCAGCAGCGCCATAGGGATGAGCTATGGCTACACCTTC. It translates to CASSAIGMSYGYTF.

The V gene is TRBV6-1, the J gene TRBJ2-5, with 11 bases identical to TRBD2. The J call may be faulty, since TRBJ2-7 better matches the DNA end. CDR3 length: 15 amino acids. Germline CDR1 MNHNS, CDR2 SASEGT. CDR3 sequence (DNA): TGTGCCAGCCTCATGAAAACTAGCGGGAGAGACGAGCAGTACTTC. It encodes CASLMKTSGRDEQYF.

This clonotype was seen a handful of times. The CDR3 DNA reads as TGTGCCAGCAGCCAAGAGTGGTTGGGAGAGACCCAGTACTTC. Translating it yields CASSQEWLGETQYF. The chain employs TRBV14 and TRBJ2-5; no definite D call. CDR3 length equals 14 residues. Germline loops: CDR1 SGHDN, CDR2 FVKESK. V shed 0 bases and J shed 4 bases, with 9 bases lying between them.

The chain combines TRBV28 with TRBJ2-5; 9 bases match TRBD2. Trimming at V came to 1 base and at J to 7 bases, leaving 10 bases not matched to a gene. CDR3 length: 16 amino acids. Germline values: CDR1 MDHEN, CDR2 SYDVKM. The CDR3 is CASSLSAASGVGTQYF. DNA for the CDR3: TGTGCCAGCAGTTTATCAGCGGCTAGCGGGGTTGGGACCCAGTACTTC. Looking up the rest from reference TRBV28 and TRBJ2-5 gives the full variable domain: DVKVTQSSRYLVKRTGEKVFLECVQDMDHENMFWYRQDPGLGLRLIYFSYDVKMKEKGDIPEGYSVSREKKERFSLILESASTNQTSMYLCASSLSAASGVGTQYFGPGTRLLVL.

This chain uses TRBV29-1 with TRBJ2-4; TRBD1 might be the D (6 bases). V was pared by 6 bases and J by 4 bases, with 16 bases between. Germline lookup yields CDR1 SQVTM and CDR2 ANQGSEA. The CDR3 totals 14 residues. CDR3 in amino acids: CSVALAGAKNIQYF. The CDR3 region has the DNA TGCAGCGTGGCCCTGGCAGGGGCTAAAAACATTCAGTACTTC.

The chain couples TRBV7-6 to TRBJ1-1; 7 bases fit TRBD1. This CDR3 is built from 15 residues. The germline CDR1 and CDR2 sequences are SGHVS and FNYEAQ. V was pared by 0 bases and J by 4 bases, with 5 bases of the junction left unmatched. This CDR3 reads CASSLAGTDSTEAFF. In DNA form, the CDR3 reads TGTGCCAGCAGCTTAGCCGGGACAGATTCCACTGAAGCTTTCTTT.

In regard to this clonotype: At one end, the junction sequence differs from germline, possibly due to a read error. The chain links TRBV7-2 to TRBJ1-3; possibly TRBD1 for D (6 bases). The length of the CDR3 is 15 residues. CDR1 SGHTA and CDR2 FQGNSA come from the germline V gene. CDR3 residues: CASSLDRVSGSTIYF. The CDR3 DNA sequence: TGTGCCAGCAGCTTAGACAGGGTCTCTGGAAGCACCATATATTTT.

This clonotype was detected a few times. J is TRBJ2-1 and V is TRBV3-1; tentative D call: TRBD2 (6 bases). The CDR3 covers 13 residues. Between the trimmed V and J ends, which lost 1 base and 7 bases, there was a span of 8 bases. Germline-derived CDR1 and CDR2 are LGHDT and YNNKEL (reference sequence). Here the CDR3 DNA reads TGTGCCAGCAGCCAAGGGCGGGATAATGAGCAGTTCTTC. Translating gives CASSQGRDNEQFF.

This clonotype appeared a few times. This sequence joins TRBV15 and TRBJ2-7; a weak D match, TRBD1 (6 bases). The V gene's germline CDR1 is LNHNV and CDR2 YYDKDF (reference sequence). Between the trimmed V and J ends, which lost 0 bases and 5 bases, there was a span of 8 bases. This CDR3 contains 13 residues. The CDR3 bases are TGTGCCACCAGCAGAGATCCAGGGGACGAGCAGTACTTC. Translation: CATSRDPGDEQYF.

This clonotype was seen only a few times. V is TRBV28 and J is TRBJ2-5; no definite D call. The germline V and J ends were trimmed by 1 base and 3 bases, with 12 bases remaining between them. Germline V gene lookup returns CDR1 MDHEN and CDR2 SYDVKM. The CDR3 contains 15 residues. The CDR3 loop reads CASSLYYPGKETQYF. The CDR3 region has the DNA TGTGCCAGCAGTTTATATTATCCGGGCAAAGAGACCCAGTACTTC.

The chain carries TRBV2 and TRBJ1-2; no clear D. Trimming stripped 4 bases from V and 5 bases from J, with 8 bases between. This CDR3 region has 12 residues. CDR1 is SNHLY, CDR2 FYNNEI, per germline. The CDR3 nucleotides read TGTGCCAGCAGTGTTTCCGGGTATGGCTACACCTTC. It specifies CASSVSGYGYTF.

This clonotype was observed a handful of times. The chain is built from TRBV21-1 and TRBJ1-2; the table assigns TRBD1, which was not confirmed against the DNA. TRBV21-1 corresponds to a pseudogene. This CDR3 has 16 residues. CDR3 sequence (DNA): TGTGCCAGCAGCAAAAGGGGACAGGAGTGTGGCTATGGCTACACCTTC. This gives the protein CASSKRGQECGYGYTF.

This chain uses TRBV7-2 with TRBJ1-2; D gene unclear. V was cut by 4 bases and J by 0 bases, with 12 bases left in between. This CDR3 has 15 amino acids. Germline V gene data show CDR1 as SGHTA and CDR2 as FQGNSA. The CDR3 region is CASSSPGETNYGYTF. The CDR3 region has the DNA TGTGCCAGCAGCTCACCGGGAGAAACTAACTATGGCTACACCTTC.